This paragraph reports one TCR beta chain. What it recognizes is unknown. This entry belongs to a study of identifying expanded T cells in peripheral blood. Clones were read by immunoSEQ multiplex PCR, and TCRdb kept only the in-frame ones, dropping some. The sample lists approximately 94,000 clones; 80% to 90% were seen once. Study-wide results and limits: Over around two and four weeks, about 16.4 and 19 clones changed, versus 1.2 between replicates. Across healthy donors, higher total template counts meant significantly greater approximately 2-week count variance.

This TCR derives from a person aged 18-69 years in good health. The source material was blood.

The CDR3 spells CASSPNPTAGNTIYF. The CDR3 bases are TGTGCCAGCTCACCAAACCCGACAGCGGGAAACACCATATATTTT. The V gene is TRBV18, the J gene TRBJ1-3; tentatively, D is TRBD1 (5 bases). CDR1 is KGHSH, CDR2 LQKENI, per germline. Trimming removed 2 bases at V and 4 bases at J, with 12 bases between. The CDR3 length is 15 residues.